The rows below give T cell receptor beta chains drawn from one sample of a study of blood T cell repertoires in COVID-19. Assay used: immunoSEQ multiplex PCR; TCRdb lists only in-frame clones, some missing. The table records more than 50,000 clones, about nine tenths of them present only once. Input material: peripheral blood. The receptors were sampled from a woman between 35 and 50 years old with active COVID-19. Both conserved end residues are part of each CDR3. Fields, in order: J gene, clone size, V gene, D gene, CDR3 DNA, CDR3 protein. A D gene is named only where the DNA matches it firmly. A row's size may be missing; if present it is once, few, many or a size class.

j_gene: TRBJ1-2
abundance: once
v_gene: TRBV29-1
d_gene: -
CDR3nt: TGCAGCGTTGCCACGGACAGCTATGGCTACACCTTC
CDR3aa: CSVATDSYGYTF

j_gene: TRBJ2-2
abundance: -
v_gene: TRBV7-2
d_gene: TRBD2
CDR3nt: TGTGCCAGCAGCTTACGAACTGGACTAGCGGGGAACACCGGGGAGCTGTTTTTT
CDR3aa: CASSLRTGLAGNTGELFF

j_gene: TRBJ1-1
abundance: -
v_gene: TRBV4-2
d_gene: -
CDR3nt: TGTGCCAGCAGCCAAGAGACCGGGACTGAAGCTTTCTTT
CDR3aa: CASSQETGTEAFF

j_gene: TRBJ2-1
abundance: -
v_gene: TRBV7-9
d_gene: -
CDR3nt: TGTGCCAGCAGCTTAGCGATGTGGGGGGACTCCTACAATGAGCAGTTCTTC
CDR3aa: CASSLAMWGDSYNEQFF

j_gene: TRBJ2-5
abundance: -
v_gene: TRBV3-1/TRBV3-2
d_gene: -
CDR3nt: TGTGCCAGCAGCCAAGATTCTCCAGACCAAGAGACCCAGTACTTC
CDR3aa: CASSQDSPDQETQYF

j_gene: TRBJ1-1
abundance: -
v_gene: TRBV7-8
d_gene: -
CDR3nt: TGTGCCAGCGGCCCTAACACTGAAGCTTTCTTT
CDR3aa: CASGPNTEAFF

j_gene: TRBJ2-7
abundance: -
v_gene: TRBV6-5
d_gene: TRBD2
CDR3nt: TGTGCCGGAAAAATGGAAGCGGGGTACGAGCAGTACTTC
CDR3aa: CAGKMEAGYEQYF

j_gene: TRBJ2-2
abundance: -
v_gene: TRBV18
d_gene: TRBD1
CDR3nt: TGTGCCAGCTCATCCCCGGGACAGGGGATCACCGGGGAGCTGTTTTTT
CDR3aa: CASSSPGQGITGELFF

j_gene: TRBJ2-6
abundance: once
v_gene: TRBV7-2
d_gene: -
CDR3nt: TGTGCCAGCAGCTTAGATCAGTCGGGGGCCAACGTCCTGACTTTC
CDR3aa: CASSLDQSGANVLTF

j_gene: TRBJ1-4
abundance: -
v_gene: TRBV5-4
d_gene: -
CDR3nt: TGTGCCAGCAGCTTTTCAGGTGCAACTAATGAAAAACTGTTTTTT
CDR3aa: CASSFSGATNEKLFF

j_gene: TRBJ2-7
abundance: few
v_gene: TRBV7-2
d_gene: TRBD2
CDR3nt: TGTGCCAGCAGCTTATCCGGGACTAGCGGGGCCCCCTACGAGCAGTACTTC
CDR3aa: CASSLSGTSGAPYEQYF

j_gene: TRBJ2-2
abundance: -
v_gene: TRBV5-1
d_gene: -
CDR3nt: TGCGCCAGCAGCCCCCAGGGTAGGGGCACCGGGGAGCTGTTTTTT
CDR3aa: CASSPQGRGTGELFF

j_gene: TRBJ2-1
abundance: -
v_gene: TRBV5-1
d_gene: TRBD1
CDR3nt: TGCGCCAGCAGCTTGGGGGACAGCTACAATGAGCAGTTCTTC
CDR3aa: CASSLGDSYNEQFF

j_gene: TRBJ2-7
abundance: -
v_gene: TRBV9
d_gene: TRBD2
CDR3nt: TGTGCCAGCAGCGACCCGTCCGCGGGGGGCAATGTGGACGAGCAGTACTTC
CDR3aa: CASSDPSAGGNVDEQYF

j_gene: TRBJ1-3
abundance: -
v_gene: TRBV27
d_gene: -
CDR3nt: TGTGCCAGCAGTTTACTCGGTGTCGGAAACACCATATATTTT
CDR3aa: CASSLLGVGNTIYF

j_gene: TRBJ2-3
abundance: -
v_gene: TRBV9
d_gene: TRBD2
CDR3nt: TGTGCCAGCAGCGTAGCTTCGGGGGGTAGCACAGATACGCAGTATTTT
CDR3aa: CASSVASGGSTDTQYF

j_gene: TRBJ1-2
abundance: -
v_gene: TRBV25-1
d_gene: -
CDR3nt: TGTGCCAGCAGTGACTTACAGGGTGGCTCAGCTAACTATGGCTACACCTTC
CDR3aa: CASSDLQGGSANYGYTF

j_gene: TRBJ2-5
abundance: -
v_gene: TRBV7-9
d_gene: TRBD2
CDR3nt: TGTGCCAGCAGCTCTAGCGGAGCGAGTTCCCAGTACTTC
CDR3aa: CASSSSGASSQYF

j_gene: TRBJ1-6
abundance: few
v_gene: TRBV7-2
d_gene: -
CDR3nt: TGTGCCAGCAGCTTAGAAGCAGGAAATAATTCACCCCTCCACTTT
CDR3aa: CASSLEAGNNSPLHF

j_gene: TRBJ1-2
abundance: -
v_gene: TRBV6-1
d_gene: -
CDR3nt: TGTGCCAGCAGTGAACCAACAGGCAACTATGGCTACACCTTC
CDR3aa: CASSEPTGNYGYTF

j_gene: TRBJ2-2
abundance: -
v_gene: TRBV3-1/TRBV3-2
d_gene: TRBD2
CDR3nt: TGTGCCAGCAAAGGACTAGCGGGATCTAAGGGGACCGGGGAGCTGTTTTTT
CDR3aa: CASKGLAGSKGTGELFF

j_gene: TRBJ2-2
abundance: -
v_gene: TRBV6-2/TRBV6-3
d_gene: TRBD1
CDR3nt: TGTGCCAGCAGTGACCTTAGGGGGCGGACCGGGGAGCTGTTTTTT
CDR3aa: CASSDLRGRTGELFF

j_gene: TRBJ1-2
abundance: -
v_gene: TRBV14
d_gene: TRBD1
CDR3nt: TGTGCCAGCAGCCAAGTAGGGCGGGACAGGGAAGAAGGCTACACCTTC
CDR3aa: CASSQVGRDREEGYTF

j_gene: TRBJ2-3
abundance: -
v_gene: TRBV14
d_gene: TRBD2
CDR3nt: TGTGCCAGCAGCCACCGAGCGGGGGCCACAGATACGCAGTATTTT
CDR3aa: CASSHRAGATDTQYF

j_gene: TRBJ1-2
abundance: -
v_gene: TRBV20-1
d_gene: -
CDR3nt: TGCAGTGCTGGCGGGGTCTATGGCTACACCTTC
CDR3aa: CSAGGVYGYTF

j_gene: TRBJ1-2
abundance: once
v_gene: TRBV5-5
d_gene: -
CDR3nt: TGTGCCAGCAGCTTGGGGGGGCAACGAACCCTTGTCGGCACCTTC
CDR3aa: CASSLGGQRTLVGTF

j_gene: TRBJ2-5
abundance: -
v_gene: TRBV4-2
d_gene: -
CDR3nt: TGTGCCAGCAGCCAAGGGGACCCAGCGGGTCCAGAGACCCAGTACTTC
CDR3aa: CASSQGDPAGPETQYF

j_gene: TRBJ1-2
abundance: -
v_gene: TRBV3-1/TRBV3-2
d_gene: TRBD1
CDR3nt: TGTGCCAGCAGCCGAACAGGGGGCGAGAATGGCTACACCTTC
CDR3aa: CASSRTGGENGYTF

j_gene: TRBJ2-2
abundance: -
v_gene: TRBV12-3/TRBV12-4
d_gene: -
CDR3nt: TGTGCCAGCAGCTTAATGGTCGGCGGGGAGCTGTTTTTT
CDR3aa: CASSLMVGGELFF

j_gene: TRBJ1-2
abundance: -
v_gene: TRBV7-2
d_gene: -
CDR3nt: TGTGCCAGCAGCTCATACCAGGGTAATGGCTACACCTTC
CDR3aa: CASSSYQGNGYTF

j_gene: TRBJ2-3
abundance: -
v_gene: TRBV2
d_gene: TRBD1
CDR3nt: TGTGCCAGCAGGCGGGACAGGGGAAGGGCAGATACGCAGTATTTT
CDR3aa: CASRRDRGRADTQYF

j_gene: TRBJ1-1
abundance: -
v_gene: TRBV9
d_gene: TRBD1
CDR3nt: TGTGCCAGCAGCGTAGCCCCTGACAGGGCTATGGGGGAAGCTTTCTTT
CDR3aa: CASSVAPDRAMGEAFF

j_gene: TRBJ1-2
abundance: -
v_gene: TRBV27
d_gene: -
CDR3nt: TGTGCCAGCAGTTTACTTGGGGAGGGCCCTAACTATGGCTACACCTTC
CDR3aa: CASSLLGEGPNYGYTF

j_gene: TRBJ2-7
abundance: -
v_gene: TRBV10-3
d_gene: TRBD2
CDR3nt: TGTGCCATCAGTGAGTTCGCGGGGAGCGGGGACGAGCAGTACTTC
CDR3aa: CAISEFAGSGDEQYF

j_gene: TRBJ1-5
abundance: -
v_gene: TRBV19
d_gene: TRBD1
CDR3nt: TGTGCCAGTAGTGGGACAGGCGAAAGGCCCCAGCATTTT
CDR3aa: CASSGTGERPQHF

j_gene: TRBJ1-4
abundance: -
v_gene: TRBV19
d_gene: -
CDR3nt: TGTGCCAGTAGTATCGGTCAGGCTGCAACTAATGAAAAACTGTTTTTT
CDR3aa: CASSIGQAATNEKLFF

j_gene: TRBJ1-1
abundance: once
v_gene: TRBV18
d_gene: -
CDR3nt: TGTGCCAGCTCAACGGACAGGAACACTGAAGCTTTCTTT
CDR3aa: CASSTDRNTEAFF

j_gene: TRBJ1-5
abundance: -
v_gene: TRBV6-1
d_gene: -
CDR3nt: TGTGCCAGCAGTGAAGAGTTAGGGGGCAATCAGCCCCAGCATTTT
CDR3aa: CASSEELGGNQPQHF

j_gene: TRBJ1-5
abundance: -
v_gene: TRBV12-3/TRBV12-4
d_gene: TRBD1
CDR3nt: TGTGCCAGCAGTGGCAGGGGGAGACAGCCCCAGCATTTT
CDR3aa: CASSGRGRQPQHF

j_gene: TRBJ2-1
abundance: -
v_gene: TRBV3-1/TRBV3-2
d_gene: -
CDR3nt: TGTGCCAGCAGCCTTAGACTCTCATACGGCCTCAATGAGCAGTTCTTC
CDR3aa: CASSLRLSYGLNEQFF

j_gene: TRBJ2-7
abundance: once
v_gene: TRBV6-5
d_gene: -
CDR3nt: TGTGCCACGCGGGACAGCCTACTATCTTACGAGCAGTACTTC
CDR3aa: CATRDSLLSYEQYF

j_gene: TRBJ1-1
abundance: -
v_gene: TRBV5-4
d_gene: -
CDR3nt: TGTGCCAGCACCCCGGACAGAATAAACACTGAAGCTTTCTTT
CDR3aa: CASTPDRINTEAFF

j_gene: TRBJ1-1
abundance: -
v_gene: TRBV25-1
d_gene: TRBD1
CDR3nt: TGTGCCAGCAGTGAAGCGGGACAGGGAGGAGAAGCTTTCTTT
CDR3aa: CASSEAGQGGEAFF

j_gene: TRBJ2-2
abundance: -
v_gene: TRBV11-2
d_gene: -
CDR3nt: TGTGCCAGCAGCCATTTTGCGGGACCGAACACCGGGGAGCTGTTTTTT
CDR3aa: CASSHFAGPNTGELFF

j_gene: TRBJ2-7
abundance: -
v_gene: TRBV9
d_gene: TRBD2
CDR3nt: TGTGCCAGCAGCGCCCCCCTTGGACTAGCGCGATACGAGCAGTACTTC
CDR3aa: CASSAPLGLARYEQYF

j_gene: TRBJ2-1
abundance: -
v_gene: TRBV7-3
d_gene: TRBD2
CDR3nt: TGTGCCAGCAGCACGGGAGGGCCGTACAATGAGCAGTTCTTC
CDR3aa: CASSTGGPYNEQFF

j_gene: TRBJ1-2
abundance: -
v_gene: TRBV14
d_gene: TRBD1
CDR3nt: TGTGCCAGCAGCCCGGGACAGACTCCAACTAACTATGGCTACACCTTC
CDR3aa: CASSPGQTPTNYGYTF

j_gene: TRBJ1-5
abundance: -
v_gene: TRBV3-1/TRBV3-2
d_gene: TRBD1
CDR3nt: TGTGCCAGCAGTGGACAGGGGGGACGGGCGCCCCAGCATTTT
CDR3aa: CASSGQGGRAPQHF

j_gene: TRBJ1-1
abundance: -
v_gene: TRBV10-3
d_gene: TRBD1
CDR3nt: TGTGCCGCCTATCCGGGACAGGGGATCACTGAAGCTTTCTTT
CDR3aa: CAAYPGQGITEAFF

j_gene: TRBJ1-4
abundance: -
v_gene: TRBV5-6
d_gene: TRBD1
CDR3nt: TGTGCCAGCAGCACAAAGACAGGGGGCGATGAAAAACTGTTTTTT
CDR3aa: CASSTKTGGDEKLFF

j_gene: TRBJ1-5
abundance: -
v_gene: TRBV28
d_gene: -
CDR3nt: TGTGCCAGCACCCCGTATAGCAATCAGCCCCAGCATTTT
CDR3aa: CASTPYSNQPQHF

j_gene: TRBJ2-5
abundance: -
v_gene: TRBV28
d_gene: TRBD1
CDR3nt: TGTGCCAGCAGTTCAGCAGGACAGGGCATGGAGACCCAGTACTTC
CDR3aa: CASSSAGQGMETQYF

j_gene: TRBJ2-5
abundance: -
v_gene: TRBV19
d_gene: TRBD1
CDR3nt: TGTGCCAGTAGTACACAGGGGGTCGGGGAGACCCAGTACTTC
CDR3aa: CASSTQGVGETQYF

j_gene: TRBJ1-1
abundance: -
v_gene: TRBV11-3
d_gene: -
CDR3nt: TGTGCCAGCAGCCAGTTACATGCCACTGAAGCTTTCTTT
CDR3aa: CASSQLHATEAFF

j_gene: TRBJ1-3
abundance: -
v_gene: TRBV10-3
d_gene: -
CDR3nt: TGTGCCATCAGTGACGGGGTTGGAAACACCATATATTTT
CDR3aa: CAISDGVGNTIYF

j_gene: TRBJ1-5
abundance: -
v_gene: TRBV6-2/TRBV6-3
d_gene: TRBD1
CDR3nt: TGTGCCAGCAGTCCCTTGGGGACAGCGGCTAGCAATCAGCCCCAGCATTTT
CDR3aa: CASSPLGTAASNQPQHF

j_gene: TRBJ1-1
abundance: -
v_gene: TRBV6-1
d_gene: -
CDR3nt: TGTGCCAGCAGTGAAATGGGGGCGAACACTGAAGCTTTCTTT
CDR3aa: CASSEMGANTEAFF

j_gene: TRBJ2-3
abundance: -
v_gene: TRBV11-2
d_gene: -
CDR3nt: TGTGCCAGCAGCCGTCTCGGGGATACGCAGTATTTT
CDR3aa: CASSRLGDTQYF

j_gene: TRBJ2-7
abundance: -
v_gene: TRBV11-2
d_gene: -
CDR3nt: TGTGCCAGCAGCCCTGACAGGAGGATCTCCTACGAGCAGTACTTC
CDR3aa: CASSPDRRISYEQYF

j_gene: TRBJ1-5
abundance: -
v_gene: TRBV28
d_gene: -
CDR3nt: TGTGCCAGCAGTTTAATAAGCGCCAATCAGCCCCAGCATTTT
CDR3aa: CASSLISANQPQHF